This T cell receptor beta chain stems from a study of CD8+ T cells in alopecia areata. This CDR3 has 12 amino acids. The V and J ends lost 5 bases and 4 bases respectively, with 11 bases between them. The germline V gene has CDR1 SQVTM and CDR2 ANQGSEA. Documented treatment: oral pan-JAK inhibitor, 5-10 mg twice daily. The authors extracted RNA and reverse transcribed it into cDNA as the sequencing template. Clones were read by immunoSEQ multiplex PCR, and TCRdb kept only the in-frame ones, dropping some. The data show some 220,000 clones, more than 45% seen once. The chain is built from TRBV29-1 and TRBJ2-5; D could derive from TRBD1 or TRBD2 (5 bases each). The source is a human donor with alopecia areata. The specimen was CD4+ T cells sorted from blood, collected at week 4, from a patient treated with tofacitinib. The CDR3 nucleotides read TGCAGCGTTTTGTGGGGGACAGAGACCCAGTACTTC. It is translated as CSVLWGTETQYF.